This T cell receptor (beta chain) appears in the sequencing data of a study of neurological immune-mediated disorders. TCRdb redid the calling of the 5' RACE reads with MiXCR, one entry per CDR3 protein. The sample consists of approximately 30,000 distinct CDR3 sequences, less than 6% of them appearing once. V gave up 9 bases and J gave up 2 bases, with 15 bases separating them. The CDR3 is 14 amino acids. The germline gives CDR1 LNHDA, CDR2 SQIVND (reference sequence). The chain uses TRBV19 and TRBJ2-3; tentative D call: TRBD2 (5 bases). This clonotype was obtained from a woman aged 45-60 years in good health. The source material was CD4+ T cells from blood. As DNA, the CDR3 is TGTGCCAGCTCCATCAGCGGCCACACAGATACGCAGTATTTT. As protein: CASSISGHTDTQYF.